The 24 T cell receptor beta chains given below trace back to one sample, sequenced in a study of glioma-infiltrating T cells. Using RNA template, CDR3s of TCR alpha and beta were amplified with iRepertoire arm-PCR. TCRdb re-derived calls from the multiplex PCR reads in MiXCR, one entry per CDR3 protein. The sample yields around 350,000 distinct CDR3 sequences, 41% seen once. Specimen: glioma tissue, nonneoplastic brain tissue, or PBMCs (not recorded which). The receptors stem from a human donor with low-grade glioma or glioblastoma, undergoing nonglioma brain surgery, or in good health (not recorded which).

This clonotype was counted many times. The rearrangement joins TRBV4-2 to TRBJ2-1, with TRBD2 matching over 7 bases. With V trimmed by 6 bases and J by 10 bases, 9 bases remained unmatched. The V gene's germline CDR1 is LGHNA and CDR2 YNFKEQ. This CDR3 is built from 13 residues. The CDR3 sequence is CASRETSRVEQFF. The CDR3 nucleotides read TGTGCCAGCAGGGAGACTAGCCGGGTAGAGCAGTTCTTC.

The chain recombines TRBV10-2 with TRBJ2-7, with TRBD1 matching over 7 bases. The germline gives CDR1 WSHSY, CDR2 SAAADI. Trimming removed 6 bases from V and 6 bases from J; junction bases left unmatched: 8. CDR3 length: 13 residues. The CDR3 protein is CASSQDRDAEQYF. The CDR3, as DNA: TGCGCCAGCAGCCAAGACAGGGACGCCGAGCAGTACTTC.

V and J are TRBV9 and TRBJ1-1; D perhaps matches TRBD1 (5 bases). V was trimmed by 4 bases and J by 0 bases, leaving 13 bases between them. CDR3 length: 15 residues. From germline, CDR1 is SGDLS and CDR2 YYNGEE. CDR3 nucleotide sequence: TGTGCCAGCAGCCCCCAGCCGGACATGAACACTGAAGCTTTCTTT. It specifies CASSPQPDMNTEAFF.

The chain links TRBV7-9 to TRBJ1-5; no clear D gene. The V end lost 7 bases, the J end lost 5 bases, and 15 bases lay between the germline ends. This CDR3 region has 14 residues. Germline CDR1 and CDR2: SEHNR and FQNEAQ (reference sequence). In DNA form, the CDR3 reads TGTGCCAGCATCCCAGGAGCGGAGGATCAGCCCCAGCATTTT. It is translated as CASIPGAEDQPQHF.

As concerns this clonotype: A single base separates this from a much larger clone, so it may be a read error. The rearrangement links TRBV6-1 to TRBJ2-7; 7 nucleotides align to TRBD1. Germline V CDR1 and CDR2: MNHNS, SASEGT. Losses at the gene ends were 5 bases for V and 2 bases for J; bases not matched to a gene: 6. The CDR3 is 14 residues long. The CDR3 sequence is CASSLPGQTYEQYF. CDR3 nucleotides: TGTGCCAGCAGTCTTCCGGGACAGACCTACGAGCAGTACTTC.

The chain carries TRBV6-2 or TRBV6-3 and TRBJ1-3; the D gene is possibly TRBD1 (5 bases). CDR1 is MNHEY and CDR2 is SVGEGT in the germline V gene. The CDR3 runs to 13 residues. Trimming removed 10 bases at V and 6 bases at J, with 16 bases between. CDR3 sequence (DNA): TGTGCCATCAGGGACGGACACTCAAACACCATATATTTT. Encoded protein: CAIRDGHSNTIYF.

The chain recombines TRBV4-1 with TRBJ2-7; possibly TRBD2 for D (5 bases). Germline V gene data show CDR1 as MGHRA and CDR2 as YSYEKL. The CDR3 has 16 residues. Trimming cost V 1 base and J 0 bases, with 13 bases left between them. The CDR3 DNA follows: TGCGCCAGCAGCCAAGGGACGGGGTCCAACTCCTACGAGCAGTACTTC. Protein product: CASSQGTGSNSYEQYF.

This clonotype appeared a few times. The rearrangement joins TRBV28 to TRBJ1-5; D is ambiguous. V lost 1 base to trimming and J lost 10 bases, with 8 bases between them. Germline V gene lookup returns CDR1 MDHEN and CDR2 SYDVKM. The CDR3 consists of 12 residues. Here the CDR3 reads CASSLSLSPQHF. The DNA for the CDR3 is TGTGCCAGCAGTTTATCCCTGAGTCCCCAGCATTTT.

The CDR3 reads CASSRGQLSYEQYF. In nucleotides, the CDR3 is TGTGCCAGCAGCCGGGGACAGCTCTCCTACGAGCAGTACTTC. The rearrangement links TRBV7-2 to TRBJ2-7, with 7 nucleotides matching TRBD1. Per germline, CDR1 SGHTA and CDR2 FQGNSA. Trimming removed 5 bases from V and 0 bases from J; junction bases left unmatched: 4. This CDR3 region has 14 residues.

The chain combines TRBV20-1 with TRBJ2-2; the D gene could be TRBD1 or TRBD2 (5 bases each). Trimming pared 3 bases from V and 1 base from J, leaving 15 bases between. Looked up from germline, CDR1 is DFQATT and CDR2 is SNEGSKA (reference sequence). The CDR3 runs 16 residues. CDR3 coding DNA: TGCAGTGCTAGCCCTTGGGACCAGTTGAACACCGGGGAGCTGTTTTTT. Its translation: CSASPWDQLNTGELFF.

Notes on this clonotype: The junction departs from the called germline gene at one end, perhaps through a read error. The rearrangement joins TRBV27 to TRBJ1-5; D perhaps matches TRBD1 (5 bases). The CDR3 covers 13 residues. The V gene's germline CDR1 is MNHEY and CDR2 SMNVEV (reference sequence). The CDR3 bases are TGTGCCATCAGTCGACAGATGGGCCAGCCCCAGCATTTT. Its protein product is CAISRQMGQPQHF.

This chain connects TRBV12-3 or TRBV12-4 to TRBJ1-1, with D uncertain. Trimming removed 3 bases from V and 5 bases from J, with 7 bases in between. CDR3 size: 12 residues. CDR3 bases: TGTGCCAGCAGTTTCAGTGGGACTGAAGCTTTCTTT. Amino acid sequence: CASSFSGTEAFF.

This clonotype was counted many times. The chain uses TRBV27 and TRBJ2-3, with 8 bases fitting TRBD1. The CDR3 consists of 15 residues. V lost 0 bases, J lost 6 bases, and 5 bases stayed unmatched. CDR1 and CDR2 (germline): MNHEY, SMNVEV (reference sequence). The chain's CDR3 is CASSLSAGGWDTQYF. As DNA, the CDR3 is TGTGCCAGCAGTTTATCTGCAGGGGGCTGGGATACGCAGTATTTT.

On this clonotype: A junction boundary mismatches the germline segment, possibly from a read error. This chain connects TRBV28 to TRBJ2-1, with 10 bases that match TRBD2. The length of the CDR3 is 15 residues. Germline V gene lookup returns CDR1 MDHEN and CDR2 SYDVKM. The DNA of the CDR3 is TGTGCCAGCAGTAGGGGACTAGCGAGCTACGATGAGCAGTTCTTC. Protein product: CASSRGLASYDEQFF.

This clonotype appeared a few times. This chain links TRBV18 with TRBJ1-5, with 7 nucleotides matching TRBD1. This CDR3 has 14 residues. V gave up 3 bases and J gave up 4 bases; unmatched junction bases: 3. The germline V gene has CDR1 KGHSH and CDR2 LQKENI. CDR3 in DNA: TGTGCCAGCTCACCCGACAGGGTGAATCAGCCCCAGCATTTT. Residues: CASSPDRVNQPQHF.

This clonotype has a handful of counts. The rearrangement joins TRBV3-1 to TRBJ2-3; no definite D call. This CDR3 is built from 12 residues. Trimming stripped 1 base from V and 5 bases from J, with 4 bases between. Germline assignment: CDR1 LGHDT and CDR2 YNNKEL (reference sequence). In nucleotides, the CDR3 is TGTGCCAGCAGCCAAGTGAGAGATACGCAGTATTTT. Its protein is CASSQVRDTQYF.

CDR3 in DNA: TGTGCCAGCAATTTCAGGGTGTCCAATGAGCAGTTCTTC. It encodes CASNFRVSNEQFF. The chain is built from TRBV28 and TRBJ2-1, with D perhaps matching TRBD1 (5 bases). The germline CDR1 and CDR2 sequences are MDHEN and SYDVKM. The CDR3 loop spans 13 amino acids. The V and J ends lost 7 bases and 6 bases respectively, with 13 bases between them.

The chain carries TRBV7-2 and TRBJ2-1; D ambiguous. V lost 4 bases, J lost 3 bases, and 7 bases lay in between. This CDR3 region has 13 residues. Germline V gene data show CDR1 as SGHTA and CDR2 as FQGNSA. CDR3 coding DNA: TGTGCCAGCAGCTGGATCGACTACAATGAGCAGTTCTTC. Protein product: CASSWIDYNEQFF.

The V gene is TRBV9, the J gene TRBJ2-4, with no clear D. The CDR3 runs 14 residues. V was pared by 0 bases and J by 6 bases, with 10 bases between. Germline assignment: CDR1 SGDLS and CDR2 YYNGEE. The DNA of the CDR3 is TGTGCCAGCAGCGTAGGCGTGGAACCAAACATTCAGTACTTC. Its translation: CASSVGVEPNIQYF.

This clonotype showed up many times. The CDR3 nucleotides read TGTGCCAGTAGTATACCTGGTGGACAGGGGAACGGTGAAGCTTTCTTT. Amino acids: CASSIPGGQGNGEAFF. The rearrangement uses TRBV19 and TRBJ1-1, with 9 bases identical to TRBD1. V dropped 2 bases and J dropped 7; count of bases not matched to a gene: 11. The CDR3 has 16 amino acids. The germline gives CDR1 LNHDA, CDR2 SQIVND (reference sequence).

This clonotype was observed at least ten times. V usage is TRBV6-2 or TRBV6-3 and J usage is TRBJ2-7; possible D gene TRBD2, 5 bases. Germline CDR1 is MNHEY and CDR2 is SVGEGT. The CDR3 is made up of 12 amino acids. V was trimmed by 5 bases and J by 5 bases, leaving 10 bases between them. CDR3 nucleotides: TGTGCCAGCAGTCACGGGCGGGACGAGCAGTACTTC. Amino acids: CASSHGRDEQYF.

A few counts support this clonotype. This rearrangement joins TRBV3-1 to TRBJ2-1; 8 bases match TRBD1. Trimming at V came to 0 bases and at J to 7 bases, leaving 5 bases not matched to a gene. The CDR3 contains 15 residues. CDR1 LGHDT and CDR2 YNNKEL come from the germline V gene (reference sequence). CDR3 protein: CASSQDSTGGNEQFF. As DNA, the CDR3 is TGTGCCAGCAGCCAAGATAGCACAGGGGGAAATGAGCAGTTCTTC.

This sequence joins TRBV2 and TRBJ1-2, with D hard to call. Per germline, CDR1 SNHLY and CDR2 FYNNEI. The CDR3 is made up of 12 amino acids. The V end was cut by 1 base, the J end by 1 base, with 1 base between. The CDR3 reads CASSEDNYGYTF. The CDR3 nucleotides are TGTGCCAGCAGTGAAGATAACTATGGCTACACCTTC.

This clonotype has only a few counts. This chain connects TRBV7-9 to TRBJ1-6; possible D gene TRBD1, 5 bases. The V gene's germline CDR1 is SEHNR and CDR2 FQNEAQ (reference sequence). The CDR3 is 14 amino acids. V lost 5 bases and J lost 9, with 14 bases in between. CDR3 loop: CASSVDPGGSPLHF. The CDR3 nucleotides read TGTGCCAGCAGCGTCGATCCCGGGGGTTCACCCCTCCACTTT. The variable domain in full, with the rest retrieved from reference TRBV7-9 and TRBJ1-6, is DTGVSQNPRHKITKRGQNVTFRCDPISEHNRLYWYRQTLGQGPEFLTYFQNEAQLEKSRLLSDRFSAERPKGSFSTLEIQRTEQGDSAMYLCASSVDPGGSPLHFGNGTRLTVT.